The 21 T cell receptor beta chains below all came from one sample that was sequenced in a study of T cells in Graves' hyperthyroidism and ophthalmopathy. The source material, RNA transcripts, was used to amplify TCR beta CDR3 regions. TCR CDR3 underwent first-round RT-PCR with the HTBI primer set. TCRdb fed the multiplex PCR reads into MiXCR, producing one record per CDR3 protein. The table includes about 420,000 distinct CDR3 sequences, roughly 14% detected once. The material sequenced was blood. The receptors stem from a woman aged 18-35 years with Graves' hyperthyroidism.

This chain links TRBV10-3 with TRBJ1-3; D is possibly TRBD1 (5 bases). Deletions cut 7 bases from V and 2 bases from J, with 12 bases between. CDR1 ENHRY and CDR2 SYGVKD come from the germline V gene. The CDR3 is 14 residues long. DNA of the CDR3: TGTGCCATCACACCAGGGCCTCCTGGAAACACCATATATTTT. Protein: CAITPGPPGNTIYF.

This clonotype was found a few times. CDR3 sequence: CASSQVRGGNQPQHF. CDR3 nucleotides: TGTGCCAGCAGCCAAGTGCGGGGTGGCAATCAGCCCCAGCATTTT. This chain connects TRBV11-2 to TRBJ1-5, with D unresolved. Per germline, CDR1 SGHAT and CDR2 FQNNGV. The CDR3 spans 15 residues. V dropped 5 bases and J dropped 2 bases, with 13 bases sitting between them.

At least ten counts were recorded for this clonotype. The J gene is TRBJ1-1, the V gene TRBV7-9, with D possibly TRBD1 on 6 matching bases. Germline V gene lookup returns CDR1 SEHNR and CDR2 FQNEAQ (reference sequence). The CDR3 is 15 amino acids. Between the trimmed V and J ends, which lost 5 bases and 3 bases, there was a span of 16 bases. This chain's CDR3 is CASSTTGRWDTEAFF. In nucleotides, the CDR3 is TGTGCCAGCAGCACCACAGGGCGGTGGGACACTGAAGCTTTCTTT.

This sequence joins TRBV15 and TRBJ2-7; the match to TRBD1 covers 8 bases. The V and J ends lost 5 bases and 4 bases, in that order; junction bases with no gene match: 7. Per the germline V gene, CDR1 is LNHNV and CDR2 is YYDKDF (reference sequence). CDR3 size: 14 residues. The CDR3 protein is CATSRQGFAYEQYF. In nucleotides, the CDR3 is TGTGCCACCAGCCGACAGGGGTTTGCGTACGAGCAGTACTTC.

This clonotype was seen at least ten times. CDR3: CASSRGQGAINEQYF. In nucleotides, the CDR3 is TGTGCCAGCAGTCGAGGACAGGGGGCGATAAACGAGCAGTACTTC. This chain uses TRBV27 with TRBJ2-7; 11 bases are shared with TRBD1. CDR3 length: 15 residues. V lost 5 bases to trimming and J lost 5 bases; unmatched junction nucleotides: 8. Germline loops: CDR1 MNHEY, CDR2 SMNVEV (reference sequence).

The chain links TRBV24-1 to TRBJ2-3; weak D call: TRBD2 (6 bases). The germline V and J ends were trimmed by 6 bases and 2 bases, with 11 bases remaining between them. Germline loops: CDR1 KGHDR, CDR2 SFDVKD. The CDR3 spans 14 residues. The chain's CDR3 is CATSLGGNTDTQYF. CDR3 DNA sequence: TGTGCCACCAGTTTGGGGGGAAACACAGATACGCAGTATTTT.

V usage is TRBV19 and J usage is TRBJ1-5, with D possibly TRBD1 on 6 matching bases. Trimming took 1 base from V and 2 from J, leaving 9 bases between them. This CDR3 has 15 amino acids. The germline V gene encodes CDR1 LNHDA and CDR2 SQIVND (reference sequence). This CDR3 reads CASSIVAGGNQPQHF. The CDR3 DNA reads as TGTGCCAGTAGTATAGTGGCAGGGGGCAATCAGCCCCAGCATTTT.

The V call is TRBV4-1, the J call TRBJ1-5; D is unresolved. V lost 5 bases, J lost 6 bases, and 14 bases lay in between. The CDR3 consists of 14 residues. The germline CDR1 and CDR2 sequences are MGHRA and YSYEKL. The CDR3 sequence is CASSYVGPGQPQHF. The CDR3 bases are TGCGCCAGCAGCTACGTGGGTCCGGGTCAGCCCCAGCATTTT.

In this sample, this clonotype turned up a few times. V and J are TRBV27 and TRBJ2-2; TRBD1 agrees at 12 bases. Germline V lookup: CDR1 MNHEY, CDR2 SMNVEV (reference sequence). V gave up 3 bases and J gave up 3 bases; unmatched junction bases: 2. This CDR3 has 16 amino acids. This CDR3 is CASSFGDRGHTGELFF. The CDR3 nucleotides are TGTGCCAGCAGTTTTGGGGACAGGGGGCACACCGGGGAGCTGTTTTTT.

This clonotype came up many times. The chain couples TRBV6-1 to TRBJ2-5, with D possibly being TRBD2 (6 bases). This CDR3 comprises 15 residues. The germline V and J ends were trimmed by 0 bases and 5 bases, with 13 bases remaining between them. From germline, CDR1 is MNHNS and CDR2 SASEGT. The CDR3 is CASSEALGGSETQYF. The CDR3 bases are TGTGCCAGCAGTGAAGCGCTTGGGGGGTCGGAGACCCAGTACTTC.

The chain links TRBV5-1 to TRBJ2-1, with TRBD2 matching over 8 bases. V lost 1 base to trimming and J lost 9 bases; unmatched junction nucleotides: 6. CDR3 length: 14 residues. Germline V gene lookup returns CDR1 SGHRS and CDR2 YFSETQ. The CDR3 region has the DNA TGCGCCAGCAGCTTGATCGGGGGGGCAGGTGAGCAGTTCTTC. This encodes CASSLIGGAGEQFF.

There are many counts of this clonotype. The chain combines TRBV7-2 with TRBJ1-2; 7 bases are shared with TRBD1. The CDR3 consists of 13 residues. Trimming at V came to 5 bases and at J to 6 bases, leaving 6 bases not matched to a gene. Germline V gene lookup returns CDR1 SGHTA and CDR2 FQGNSA. The CDR3 region is CASSEDRVHGYTF. The DNA of the CDR3 is TGTGCCAGCAGCGAAGACAGGGTACATGGCTACACCTTC.

This clonotype was counted between two and nine times. The chain carries TRBV6-2 or TRBV6-3 and TRBJ2-2; TRBD1 aligns across 9 bases. J was trimmed by 8 bases and V by 5 bases; bases with no gene match: 9. The CDR3 covers 15 residues. Germline V lookup: CDR1 MNHEY, CDR2 SVGEGT. CDR3 sequence reads: CASSDRDRVVGELFF. In DNA form, the CDR3 reads TGTGCCAGCAGTGACCGGGACAGGGTGGTGGGGGAGCTGTTTTTT.

This clonotype was recorded many times. This sequence joins TRBV11-2 and TRBJ2-7; TRBD2 matches 11 bases. Unmatched junction bases numbered 9, after V lost 5 bases and J lost 3 bases. This CDR3 has 16 amino acids. From germline, CDR1 is SGHAT and CDR2 FQNNGV. This chain's CDR3 is CASSPAGTSGSYEQYF. DNA for the CDR3: TGTGCCAGCAGCCCGGCGGGTACTAGCGGGAGCTACGAGCAGTACTTC.

This clonotype was counted ten times or more. CDR3 in amino acids: CASSLRGASNQPQHF. The CDR3 nucleotides are TGTGCCAGCAGTTTAAGGGGGGCAAGCAATCAGCCCCAGCATTTT. The chain recombines TRBV12-3 or TRBV12-4 with TRBJ1-5; maybe TRBD1 (6 bases). V dropped 2 bases and J dropped 1 base, with 9 bases sitting between them. The CDR3 is made up of 15 amino acids.

This clonotype was found many times. The rearrangement links TRBV20-1 to TRBJ2-3; 8 positions match TRBD2. Germline V gives CDR1 DFQATT, CDR2 SNEGSKA (reference sequence). J gave up 7 bases and V 5 bases, and 8 bases lay outside the gene matches. The length of the CDR3 is 13 residues. The CDR3 reads CSAPRVAGYTQYF. Written as DNA, the CDR3 is TGCAGTGCTCCCCGGGTAGCGGGGTATACGCAGTATTTT.

Only a few counts were recorded for this clonotype. V and J are TRBV20-1 and TRBJ1-6; 12 bases line up with TRBD1. Germline V lookup: CDR1 DFQATT, CDR2 SNEGSKA (reference sequence). There are 15 residues in the CDR3. V was clipped by 6 bases and J by 9 bases; unmatched bases: 9. Written as DNA, the CDR3 is TGCAGTGCACCCGCGGGGACAGGGGGCGCTTCACCCCTCCACTTT. It encodes CSAPAGTGGASPLHF.

This clonotype was seen at least ten times. The rearrangement uses TRBV28 and TRBJ2-1; 8 nucleotides agree with TRBD2. The germline CDR1 and CDR2 sequences are MDHEN and SYDVKM. V lost 11 bases and J lost 8; bases outside the gene matches: 14. CDR3 size: 14 residues. Here the CDR3 DNA reads TGTGCCCACACCGGGACTAGGGTCGTCGATGAGCAGTTCTTC. Protein sequence: CAHTGTRVVDEQFF.

This clonotype was observed at least ten times. The rearrangement joins TRBV20-1 to TRBJ2-1, with 7 bases lining up with TRBD2. Germline-derived CDR1 and CDR2 are DFQATT and SNEGSKA (reference sequence). CDR3 length: 14 amino acids. V lost 3 bases and J lost 4; bases outside the gene matches: 6. The CDR3 region is CSASTSALYNEQFF. CDR3 bases: TGCAGTGCTAGTACTAGCGCCCTGTACAATGAGCAGTTCTTC.

In this sample, this clonotype turned up many times. The chain is built from TRBV20-1 and TRBJ2-7, with D unclear. The V end lost 6 bases, the J end lost 9 bases, and 27 bases lay between the germline ends. The germline V gene has CDR1 DFQATT and CDR2 SNEGSKA (reference sequence). CDR3 length: 15 amino acids. CDR3 sequence (DNA): TGCAGTGCCCGCGTCGGTGGAGTGGCTTCCTTAGGGCAGTACTTC. It translates to CSARVGGVASLGQYF.

This clonotype has at least ten counts. The V and J genes are TRBV28 and TRBJ2-7; D is possibly TRBD1 (6 bases). Germline V gene lookup returns CDR1 MDHEN and CDR2 SYDVKM. The V gene lost 5 bases and the J gene lost 5 bases, with 16 bases spanning the gap. There are 14 residues in the CDR3. CDR3: CASSGTPKHDEQYF. CDR3 bases: TGTGCCAGCAGTGGGACACCTAAACACGACGAGCAGTACTTC. Looking up the rest from reference TRBV28 and TRBJ2-7 gives the full variable domain: DVKVTQSSRYLVKRTGEKVFLECVQDMDHENMFWYRQDPGLGLRLIYFSYDVKMKEKGDIPEGYSVSREKKERFSLILESASTNQTSMYLCASSGTPKHDEQYFGPGTRLTVT.